The following is a T cell receptor beta chain sequence with its context. The data derive from a study of blood T cell repertoires in COVID-19. The overall study: Spain, Italy and the United States supplied samples that represented acute and convalescent COVID-19. Nucleic acid was either cDNA or gDNA, and it came from T cells, B-cell-depleted T cells, or PBMCs.

V shed 7 bases and J shed 7 bases, with 8 bases lying between them. CDR3 length: 12 residues. CDR1 is MGHDK, CDR2 SYGVNS, per germline. How the authors handled the data: Amplification of reference gene primers was used by the study to estimate nucleated cell counts. The repertoire was sequenced with immunoSEQ multiplex PCR; TCRdb's copy has only in-frame clones and lacks some. That table furnishes V, J and clone size, whereas the DNA furnished D and trimming. The sample has a few hundred thousand clones, about 80% seen once. The V and J genes are TRBV25-1 and TRBJ1-6; D call uncertain. This receptor was identified in a woman aged 45 to 65 with acute or convalescent COVID-19. Sequencing used peripheral blood. The CDR3 protein is CASNLGNSPLHF. The CDR3 DNA reads TGTGCCAGCAATCTCGGGAATTCACCCCTCCACTTT.